Following are 17 T cell receptor beta chains from one sample sequenced in a study of memory CD4+ T cells and cytomegalovirus serostatus (dated by TCRdb to about 2019). Libraries were made using the immunoSEQ multiplex PCR assay. As stored in TCRdb, this immuneACCESS dataset retains in-frame rearrangements with V and J assigned. A fraction of the clones does not appear; measured against another copy, unresolved V genes explain less than half of the discrepancy, and the remainder lacks a known reason. The sample contains about 52,000 clones, 65% to 80% of them found a single time. Of the sample, about 1.4% falls within the top ten clones. A FACSAria II was used to sort memory CD4+ T cells, defined as single viable CD3+CD4+CD8-CD45RO+ cells. Source material: memory CD4+ T cells from blood. The receptor set was obtained from an adult in good health and CMV-seropositive.

The chain employs TRBV7-2 and TRBJ2-1, with 14 bases identical to TRBD2. The CDR3 length is 16 residues. V gave up 1 base and J gave up 14 bases; unmatched junction bases: 10. Germline V gene sequence: CDR1 SGHTA, CDR2 FQGNSA. The chain's CDR3 is CASSLGPGLAGGGEFF. The CDR3 DNA reads TGTGCCAGCAGCTTAGGACCTGGACTAGCGGGGGGAGGGGAGTTCTTC. Full variable domain (remainder filled in from reference TRBV7-2 and TRBJ2-1): GAGVSQSPSNKVTEKGKDVELRCDPISGHTALYWYRQSLGQGLEFLIYFQGNSAPDKSGLPSDRFSAERTGGSVSTLTIQRTQQEDSAVYLCASSLGPGLAGGGEFFGPGTRLTVL.

V usage is TRBV18 and J usage is TRBJ2-2; D not resolved. Germline lookup yields CDR1 KGHSH and CDR2 LQKENI. The CDR3 has 16 residues. The ends were cut back, 2 bases at V and 3 bases at J, with 13 bases in the middle. In DNA form, the CDR3 reads TGTGCCAGCTCACCAAAACTACTCAACCACACCGGGGAGCTGTTTTTT. It encodes CASSPKLLNHTGELFF.

This chain links TRBV19 with TRBJ1-1, with 7 bases fitting TRBD1. The CDR3 consists of 12 residues. Germline V gene sequence: CDR1 LNHDA, CDR2 SQIVND (reference sequence). V was clipped by 6 bases and J by 7 bases; unmatched bases: 5. CDR3 loop: CASRDRAIEAFF. In DNA form, the CDR3 reads TGTGCCAGTAGAGACAGGGCTATTGAAGCTTTCTTT.

The V gene is TRBV18, the J gene TRBJ2-3; 12 nucleotides agree with TRBD1. J lost 5 bases, V lost 3 bases, and 9 bases had no gene match. Germline V gene lookup returns CDR1 KGHSH and CDR2 LQKENI. The CDR3 runs to 17 residues. This CDR3 reads CASSPPGTGGLRDTQYF. DNA of the CDR3: TGTGCCAGCTCACCGCCCGGGACAGGGGGCTTGAGAGATACGCAGTATTTT.

V usage is TRBV7-2 and J usage is TRBJ1-5; no firm D call. The CDR3 totals 13 residues. In germline, CDR1 is SGHTA, CDR2 FQGNSA. V was clipped by 3 bases and J by 3 bases, with 6 bases between them. The CDR3 is CASSFNSNQPQHF. The CDR3 DNA reads TGTGCCAGCAGCTTTAACTCCAATCAGCCCCAGCATTTT.

This sequence joins TRBV9 and TRBJ2-1, with D perhaps matching TRBD1 (6 bases). The germline gives CDR1 SGDLS, CDR2 YYNGEE. CDR3 length: 14 residues. Trimming removed 4 bases at V and 10 bases at J, with 18 bases between. The CDR3 nucleotides read TGTGCCAGCAGCTCAACCGGACAGTTCGGAGAGCAGTTCTTC. Its translation: CASSSTGQFGEQFF.

This clone is judged medium-sized. The chain couples TRBV6-5 to TRBJ1-2, with a tentative D call TRBD1 (5 bases). The CDR3 is 14 residues long. Germline CDR1 reads MNHEY; CDR2 reads SVGAGI. V was shortened by 6 bases and J by 0 bases, with 11 bases between the two germline ends. The CDR3 reads CASSPGFTNYGYTF. The DNA for the CDR3 is TGTGCCAGCAGCCCAGGGTTTACTAACTATGGCTACACCTTC.

V and J are TRBV15 and TRBJ1-4; D is undetermined. The germline gives CDR1 LNHNV, CDR2 YYDKDF (reference sequence). This CDR3 has 14 residues. The V and J ends lost 1 base and 4 bases respectively, with 7 bases between them. CDR3 residues: CATSRGAINEKLFF. The CDR3 bases are TGTGCCACCAGCAGAGGGGCAATTAATGAAAAACTGTTTTTT.

The chain links TRBV28 to TRBJ1-5; 10 bases match TRBD1. V trimming: 4 bases; J trimming: 1 base; junction bases outside the gene matches: 4. CDR1 is MDHEN, CDR2 SYDVKM, per germline. This CDR3 is 16 amino acids long. The CDR3, as DNA: TGTGCCAGCAGTTCCCGGGACAGGGGAAGCAATCAGCCCCAGCATTTT. Translating gives CASSSRDRGSNQPQHF.

The rearrangement uses TRBV5-4 and TRBJ2-7; D possibly corresponds to TRBD2 (6 bases). Germline lookup yields CDR1 SGHNT and CDR2 YYREEE (reference sequence). The CDR3 is 16 amino acids. The V end was cut by 3 bases, the J end by 3 bases, with 19 bases between. The CDR3 sequence: CASSSGLGLANYEQYF. CDR3 coding DNA: TGTGCCAGCAGCTCTGGGTTGGGTCTAGCGAACTACGAGCAGTACTTC.

This clone turned up a few times. This chain connects TRBV4-3 to TRBJ1-1, with TRBD1 as a possible D gene (5 bases). The germline CDR1 and CDR2 sequences are LGHNA and YSLEER. V shed 0 bases and J shed 5 bases, with 13 bases lying between them. This CDR3 spans 15 amino acids. CDR3 DNA: TGCGCCAGCAGCCAAGATCGGGATTGGGGGACTGAAGCTTTCTTT. Translating gives CASSQDRDWGTEAFF.

The V and J genes are TRBV28 and TRBJ1-6; D perhaps matches TRBD1 (5 bases). The CDR3 consists of 13 residues. Per germline, CDR1 MDHEN and CDR2 SYDVKM. Trimming left V 7 bases short and J 7 bases short, with 11 bases between. CDR3 nucleotide sequence: TGTGCCAGCACCCGTCCAGGGAATTCACCCCTCCACTTT. Its translation is CASTRPGNSPLHF. The variable domain in full, with the rest retrieved from reference TRBV28 and TRBJ1-6, is DVKVTQSSRYLVKRTGEKVFLECVQDMDHENMFWYRQDPGLGLRLIYFSYDVKMKEKGDIPEGYSVSREKKERFSLILESASTNQTSMYLCASTRPGNSPLHFGNGTRLTVT.

This rearrangement joins TRBV18 to TRBJ1-3; 10 positions match TRBD1. The V gene's germline CDR1 is KGHSH and CDR2 LQKENI. This CDR3 contains 17 residues. V was clipped by 6 bases and J by 2 bases; unmatched bases: 10. The CDR3 nucleotides read TGTGCCAGCTCCCCGTCGACAGGGGGCCCGGCTGGAAACACCATATATTTT. It translates to CASSPSTGGPAGNTIYF.

The chain recombines TRBV19 with TRBJ1-6; 7 nucleotides match TRBD1. Unmatched junction bases numbered 10, after V lost 8 bases and J lost 6 bases. This CDR3 is 15 amino acids long. Looked up from germline, CDR1 is LNHDA and CDR2 is SQIVND (reference sequence). CDR3 nucleotides: TGTGCCAGTGCCCTCGACAGGGCGATTAATTCACCCCTCCACTTT. Translation: CASALDRAINSPLHF.

The chain combines TRBV28 with TRBJ2-1, with 13 bases identical to TRBD2. The germline gives CDR1 MDHEN, CDR2 SYDVKM. The CDR3 is 17 residues long. Unmatched junction bases numbered 6, after V lost 4 bases and J lost 3 bases. The CDR3: CASSSPGLAGDYNEQFF. CDR3 nucleotides: TGTGCCAGCAGTTCACCAGGACTAGCGGGAGACTACAATGAGCAGTTCTTC. Complete variable domain (other parts from reference TRBV28 and TRBJ2-1): DVKVTQSSRYLVKRTGEKVFLECVQDMDHENMFWYRQDPGLGLRLIYFSYDVKMKEKGDIPEGYSVSREKKERFSLILESASTNQTSMYLCASSSPGLAGDYNEQFFGPGTRLTVL.

The genes are TRBV14 and TRBJ2-5, with 10 nucleotides matching TRBD2. Per the germline V gene, CDR1 is SGHDN and CDR2 is FVKESK. The V and J ends lost 0 bases and 0 bases, in that order; junction bases with no gene match: 10. The CDR3 is made up of 19 amino acids. The CDR3 DNA sequence: TGTGCCAGCAGCCAAGATTACCCGGGACTAGCGCCCTACCAAGAGACCCAGTACTTC. This translates into CASSQDYPGLAPYQETQYF.

The chain is built from TRBV28 and TRBJ2-3; 14 nucleotides match TRBD2. This CDR3 spans 17 amino acids. CDR1 is MDHEN, CDR2 SYDVKM, per germline. V trimming: 4 bases; J trimming: 7 bases; junction bases outside the gene matches: 10. CDR3 bases: TGTGCCAGCAGTTCCTCGGGACTAGCGGGGGCTTCTAATACGCAGTATTTT. Its translation is CASSSSGLAGASNTQYF.